The present TCR beta chain was sequenced within a study of graft-versus-host responses after intestinal transplantation. Study context: All recipients were transplanted with multivisceral, liver-intestinal, or isolated intestinal grafts. Study results and limitations: GvH clones occurred in recipient marrow; some first appeared in ileum or blood.

Only in-frame clones appear in the TCRdb table, and some are missing; sequencing was by immunoSEQ multiplex PCR. Among some 40,000 clones listed, around 90% were seen once. The CDR3 extends over 12 amino acids. The V gene's germline CDR1 is MNHEY and CDR2 SVGAGI. Trimming removed 6 bases at V and 4 bases at J, with 9 bases between. Comments on this clone: Antigen specificity is unknown.

The TCR originated in a human patient who received an intestinal transplant, so some T cells may come from the graft donor. Material: PBMCs, obtained 524 days after transplant. This chain joins TRBV6-5 and TRBJ1-1, with a possible D match to TRBD1 (6 bases). CDR3 coding DNA: TGTGCCAGCAGGCAGGGGACCACTGAAGCTTTCTTT. Translated, it gives CASRQGTTEAFF.